These 5 T cell receptor beta chains originate from one sample sequenced in a study of shared clonotypes between healthy human individuals. Only in-frame clones appear in the TCRdb table, and some are missing; sequencing was by immunoSEQ multiplex PCR. This repertoire shows a few million clones, 85% to 95% found once; its top ten account for approximately 0.41%. Specimen: naive CD4+ T cells from PBMCs. As for subset: CD45RA+ positively selected. The receptors come from a man younger than 30 in good health. Some clones in this sample may be carry-over from other donors' samples.

The chain employs TRBV5-6 and TRBJ2-3, with D perhaps TRBD1 or TRBD2 (6 bases each). Germline V lookup: CDR1 SGHDT, CDR2 YYEEEE. The CDR3 has 14 amino acids. Deletions cut 1 base from V and 6 bases from J, with 12 bases between. The chain's CDR3 is CASSLWGALDTQYF. CDR3 DNA sequence: TGTGCCAGCAGCTTGTGGGGGGCGCTGGATACGCAGTATTTT.

The rearrangement uses TRBV5-1 and TRBJ2-1; TRBD2 matches at 8 bases. Germline-derived CDR1 and CDR2 are SGHRS and YFSETQ. Unmatched junction bases numbered 9, after V lost 3 bases and J lost 7 bases. This CDR3 has 15 residues. Written as DNA, the CDR3 is TGCGCCAGCAGCTCGGACGGTAGCGGGACTAATGAGCAGTTCTTC. It is translated as CASSSDGSGTNEQFF.

The chain joins TRBV28 to TRBJ2-3; 14 bases fit TRBD2. The J segment lost 6 bases and the V segment lost 8 bases, leaving 10 bases of the junction unmatched. In germline, CDR1 is MDHEN, CDR2 SYDVKM. The length of the CDR3 is 16 residues. CDR3 amino acids: CASRGTSGRAYDTQYF. For the CDR3, the DNA is TGTGCCAGCCGAGGGACTAGCGGGAGAGCTTACGATACGCAGTATTTT. Full variable domain (missing parts from reference TRBV28 and TRBJ2-3): DVKVTQSSRYLVKRTGEKVFLECVQDMDHENMFWYRQDPGLGLRLIYFSYDVKMKEKGDIPEGYSVSREKKERFSLILESASTNQTSMYLCASRGTSGRAYDTQYFGPGTRLTVL.

V usage is TRBV4-2 and J usage is TRBJ1-5; D gene uncertain. The CDR3 has 15 amino acids. V was trimmed by 1 base and J by 0 bases, leaving 7 bases between them. The germline CDR1 and CDR2 sequences are LGHNA and YNFKEQ. The DNA of the CDR3 is TGTGCCAGCAGCCAAGCCCCGGGTAGCAATCAGCCCCAGCATTTT. It yields the protein CASSQAPGSNQPQHF.

This sequence joins TRBV28 and TRBJ1-2; 7 bases line up with TRBD1. This CDR3 region has 18 residues. Germline CDR1 and CDR2: MDHEN and SYDVKM. V dropped 2 bases and J dropped 0; count of bases not matched to a gene: 12. The CDR3 sequence is CASSLNLDGTEANYGYTF. The CDR3, as DNA: TGTGCCAGCAGTTTAAACTTAGATGGGACAGAAGCTAACTATGGCTACACCTTC.